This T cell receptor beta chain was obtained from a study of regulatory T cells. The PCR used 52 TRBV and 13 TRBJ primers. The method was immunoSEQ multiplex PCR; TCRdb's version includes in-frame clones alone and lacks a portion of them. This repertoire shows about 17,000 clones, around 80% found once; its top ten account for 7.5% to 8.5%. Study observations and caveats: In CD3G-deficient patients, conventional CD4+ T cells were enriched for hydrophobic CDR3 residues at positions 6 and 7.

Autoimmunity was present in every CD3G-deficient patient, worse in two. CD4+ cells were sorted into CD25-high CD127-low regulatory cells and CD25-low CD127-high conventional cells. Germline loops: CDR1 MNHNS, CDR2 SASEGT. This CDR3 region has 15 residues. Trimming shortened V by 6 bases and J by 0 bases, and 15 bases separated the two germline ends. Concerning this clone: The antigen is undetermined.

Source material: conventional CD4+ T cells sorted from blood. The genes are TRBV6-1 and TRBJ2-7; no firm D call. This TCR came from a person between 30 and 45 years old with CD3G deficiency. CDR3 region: CASSVDSRSSYEQYF. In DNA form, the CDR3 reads TGTGCCAGCAGCGTTGACTCCAGGAGCTCCTACGAGCAGTACTTC.